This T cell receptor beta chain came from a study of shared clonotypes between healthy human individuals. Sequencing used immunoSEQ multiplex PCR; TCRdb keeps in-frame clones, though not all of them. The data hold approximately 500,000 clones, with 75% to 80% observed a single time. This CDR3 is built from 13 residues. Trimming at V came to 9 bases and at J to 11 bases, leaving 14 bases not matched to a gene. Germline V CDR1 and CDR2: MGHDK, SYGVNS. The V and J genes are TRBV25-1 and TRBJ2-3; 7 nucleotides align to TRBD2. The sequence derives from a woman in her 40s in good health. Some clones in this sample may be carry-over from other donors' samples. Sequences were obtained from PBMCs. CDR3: CARVLRSSGQQYF. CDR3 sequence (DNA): TGTGCCAGAGTCCTGAGGTCTAGCGGCCAGCAGTATTTT.